This T cell receptor beta chain was documented in a study of blood T cells in healthy people across ages. Using a J-beta primer mix together with a sample-barcoded 5' primer, a second PCR was run for roughly 6 to 11 cycles. Using its own MiXCR run on the 5' RACE reads, TCRdb lists one record per CDR3 protein. The profile shows over a million distinct CDR3 sequences, 35% to 45% of them singletons. This CDR3 contains 13 residues. The V gene's germline CDR1 is LGHNT and CDR2 FRNRAP. V lost 1 base to trimming and J lost 7 bases, with 8 bases between them. The TCR comes from a woman younger than 30 in good health. V usage is TRBV12-5 and J usage is TRBJ2-1; D unresolved. The sequenced sample consisted of blood. DNA for the CDR3: TGTGCTAGTGGTTTGGACAGACAAAATGAGCAGTTCTTC. It encodes CASGLDRQNEQFF.